This TCR beta chain was found in a study of cytomegalovirus exposure and HLA in healthy donors. The wider study: The roughly 120 million unique TCR beta sequences, from some 170 million T cells, were found by an earlier analysis.

The CDR3 has 12 amino acids. Germline V gives CDR1 ENHRY, CDR2 SYGVKD. The J segment lost 7 bases and the V segment lost 7 bases, leaving 5 bases of the junction unmatched. In the PCR, 60 Vbeta and 13 Jbeta primers were used. This table comes from immunoSEQ multiplex PCR, and its TCRdb copy is limited to in-frame clones, with some not included. The sample carries more than 150,000 clones, about 80% recorded once. Regarding the study as a whole: Donors belonging to an Asian-associated ancestry cluster reportedly showed fewer N-insertions in productive TCRs than the 666-donor mean, according to what a later analysis found. Sequencing depth roughly uniform across donors was assumed in presence/absence analyses. It was confirmed in vitro that a few of the CMV-associated chains were specific for CMV antigens.

This clone was counted a few times. What it binds is unknown. The gene calls are TRBV10-3 and TRBJ1-1; 8 bases fit TRBD1. The TCR sequence derives from a woman between 45 and 60 years old in good health and CMV-seropositive. What was sequenced was PBMCs. The CDR3 DNA follows: TGTGCCATCATCGCACAGGGGGGTGAAGCTTTCTTT. This codes for CAIIAQGGEAFF.